This TCR beta chain was sequenced in a study of blood T cell repertoires in COVID-19. The overall study: Sources were T cells, B-cell-depleted T cells, or PBMCs; the material itself was cDNA or gDNA.

Recovered status in Cohort 3 required two negative PCRs, clearance, or symptom resolution. The method was immunoSEQ multiplex PCR; TCRdb's version includes in-frame clones alone and lacks a portion of them. Counted here are some 420,000 clones, 80% to 90% occurring once; the ten biggest clones make up more than 0.95%. Sequenced material: PBMCs or T cells enriched from blood (not recorded which). The TCR originated in a man under 40 who had recovered from COVID-19.

The CDR3 sequence: CATGGQGLAGANVLTF. The DNA for the CDR3 is TGTGCCACTGGGGGACAGGGTCTGGCTGGGGCCAACGTCCTGACTTTC. V gene TRBV2 combines with J gene TRBJ2-6; TRBD1 aligns across 9 bases. V lost 10 bases to trimming and J lost 2 bases; unmatched junction nucleotides: 9. Germline-derived CDR1 and CDR2 are SNHLY and FYNNEI. There are 16 residues in the CDR3.